This T cell receptor (beta chain) was recovered during a study of CD8+ T cells in alopecia areata. Points from the study as a whole: For lesional scalp, especially alopecia totalis/universalis, clonality was higher than in normal scalp.

RNA was isolated and reverse transcribed to cDNA, the sequencing template. The method was immunoSEQ multiplex PCR; TCRdb's version includes in-frame clones alone and lacks a portion of them. The sample yields some 120,000 clones, without any singletons. Regarding this clone: What it recognizes is unknown. Gene labels here are mouse ones.

This clonotype originated in a C3H/HeJ mouse with alopecia areata. For this mouse line, the MHC haplotype is H2-k. The source material was lesional skin.

The CDR3 region is CASSWGQISNERLFF. CDR3 DNA (partial): TGTGCCAGCAGTTGGGGACAAATTTCCAACGAA. The chain uses TRBV19 and TRBJ1-4; D is possibly TRBD1 (6 bases). The read ends 4 residues before the CDR3 terminus; that terminus is restored from the germline J gene. The germline V and J ends were trimmed by 4 bases and 0 bases, with 10 bases remaining between them. The CDR3 loop spans 15 amino acids. Germline V gene data show CDR1 as FNHDT and CDR2 as SITEND (reference sequence).